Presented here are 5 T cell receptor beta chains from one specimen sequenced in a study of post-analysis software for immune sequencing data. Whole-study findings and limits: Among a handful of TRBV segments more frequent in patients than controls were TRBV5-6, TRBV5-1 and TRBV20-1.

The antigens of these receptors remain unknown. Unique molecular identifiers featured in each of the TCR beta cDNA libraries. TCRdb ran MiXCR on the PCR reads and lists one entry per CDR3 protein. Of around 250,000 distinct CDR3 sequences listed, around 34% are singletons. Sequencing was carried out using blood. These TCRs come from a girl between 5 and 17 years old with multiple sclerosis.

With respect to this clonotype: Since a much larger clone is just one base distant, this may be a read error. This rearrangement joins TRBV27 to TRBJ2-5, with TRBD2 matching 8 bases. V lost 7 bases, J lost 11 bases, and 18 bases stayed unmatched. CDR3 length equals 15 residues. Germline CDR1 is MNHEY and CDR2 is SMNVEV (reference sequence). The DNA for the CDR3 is TGTGCCAGCACTAAAGGGGCGGGAGGTAGAAATGAGCAGTACTTC. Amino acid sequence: CASTKGAGGRNEQYF.

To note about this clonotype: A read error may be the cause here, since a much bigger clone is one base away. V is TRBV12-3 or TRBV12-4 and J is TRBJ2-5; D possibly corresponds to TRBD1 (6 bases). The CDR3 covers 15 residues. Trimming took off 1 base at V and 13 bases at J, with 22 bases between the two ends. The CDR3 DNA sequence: TGTGCCAGCAGTTTAGGGCGCAGGGGAGTTGGCGAGCGGTACTTC. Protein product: CASSLGRRGVGERYF.

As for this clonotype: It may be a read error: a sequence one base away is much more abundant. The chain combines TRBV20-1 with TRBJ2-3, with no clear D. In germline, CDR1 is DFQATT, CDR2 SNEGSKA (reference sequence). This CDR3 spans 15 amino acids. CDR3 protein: CSAMVVVGGTDTRYF. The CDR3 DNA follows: TGCAGTGCCATGGTCGTGGTAGGCGGCACAGATACGCGGTATTTT.

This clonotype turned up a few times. CDR3 bases: TGTGCCATCAAGACGGACGGCTCTGGGGCCAACGTCCTGACTTTC. Translating gives CAIKTDGSGANVLTF. V gene TRBV10-3 combines with J gene TRBJ2-6; D call uncertain. The CDR3 is 15 residues long. The germline CDR1 and CDR2 sequences are ENHRY and SYGVKD. V was clipped by 7 bases and J by 0 bases, with 10 bases between them.

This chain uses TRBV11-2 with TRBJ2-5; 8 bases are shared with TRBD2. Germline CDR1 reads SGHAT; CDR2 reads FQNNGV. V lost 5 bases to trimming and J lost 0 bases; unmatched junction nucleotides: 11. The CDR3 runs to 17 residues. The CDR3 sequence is CASSTSPGLGYQETQYF. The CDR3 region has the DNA TGTGCCAGCAGCACAAGCCCGGGACTAGGGTACCAAGAGACCCAGTACTTC.